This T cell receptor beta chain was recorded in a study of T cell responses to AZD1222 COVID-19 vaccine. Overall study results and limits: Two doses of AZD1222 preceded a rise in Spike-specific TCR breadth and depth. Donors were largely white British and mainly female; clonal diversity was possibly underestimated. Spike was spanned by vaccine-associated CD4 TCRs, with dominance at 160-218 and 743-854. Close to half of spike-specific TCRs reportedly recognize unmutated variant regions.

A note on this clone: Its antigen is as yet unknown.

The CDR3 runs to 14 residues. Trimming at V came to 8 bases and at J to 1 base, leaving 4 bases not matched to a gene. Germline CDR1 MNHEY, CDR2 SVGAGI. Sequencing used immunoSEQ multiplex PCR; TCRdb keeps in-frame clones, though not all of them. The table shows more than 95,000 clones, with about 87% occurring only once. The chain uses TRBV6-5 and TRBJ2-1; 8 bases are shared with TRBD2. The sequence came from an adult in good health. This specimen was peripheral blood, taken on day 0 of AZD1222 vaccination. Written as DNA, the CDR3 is TGTGCCAGCCACAGCGGGAGTTCCTACAATGAGCAGTTCTTC. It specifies CASHSGSSYNEQFF.